This TCR beta chain was profiled in a study of T cell responses to AZD1222 COVID-19 vaccine. Details on this clone: Antigen: not known.

Measured with immunoSEQ multiplex PCR; TCRdb has only the in-frame clones, and not every one. The sample carries about 140,000 clones, 88% recorded once. Overall study findings and caveats: An increase in Spike-specific TCR breadth and depth was observed after two AZD1222 doses.

This receptor was obtained from an adult who received the AZD1222 COVID-19 vaccine. This material consisted of peripheral blood, taken 28 days after the second AZD1222 dose.

The CDR3 DNA reads as TGCGCCAGCAGCCAAGGGGAGATAGAGACCCAGTACTTC. Its protein is CASSQGEIETQYF. The chain combines TRBV4-1 with TRBJ2-5, with D perhaps TRBD2 (5 bases). Germline V CDR1 and CDR2: MGHRA, YSYEKL. V dropped 1 base and J dropped 4 bases, with 7 bases sitting between them. The CDR3 runs to 13 residues.